Listed below are T cell receptor beta chains from one sample, sequenced in a study of OX40 agonist ivuxolimab in advanced cancers. Only in-frame clones appear in the TCRdb table, and some are missing; sequencing was by immunoSEQ multiplex PCR. The table has 40,000 to 55,000 clones, 85% to 90% seen once; the top ten hold 4.5% to 6%. Here the sequenced sample was CD4+ or CD8+ T cells sorted from blood, taken in a trial of the OX40 agonist ivuxolimab. The source of these receptors is an adult with an advanced solid tumor such as melanoma, head and neck, liver or kidney cancer. CDR3s include the opening cysteine and the closing phenylalanine or tryptophan. The order of the fields is V gene, J gene, clone size, D gene, CDR3 DNA, CDR3 protein. D genes are given only for firm matches. The size entry is marked missing in some rows and otherwise reads once, few, many or a size class.

v_gene: TRBV20-1
j_gene: TRBJ1-1
abundance: .
d_gene: .
CDR3nt: TGCAGTGCAAGGGACCACCCGGGAGCTTTCTTT
CDR3aa: CSARDHPGAFF

v_gene: TRBV4-1
j_gene: TRBJ2-3
abundance: .
d_gene: TRBD1
CDR3nt: TGCGCCAGCAGCCAAGGACAGGGCCGAGGGGGAGATACGCAGTATTTT
CDR3aa: CASSQGQGRGGDTQYF

v_gene: TRBV9
j_gene: TRBJ1-2
abundance: .
d_gene: .
CDR3nt: TGTGCCAGCAGCGAGCAGGGGACTACTAACTATGGCTACACCTTC
CDR3aa: CASSEQGTTNYGYTF

v_gene: TRBV6-1
j_gene: TRBJ1-4
abundance: .
d_gene: TRBD1
CDR3nt: TGTGCCAGCAGTGAACGGGGACAGCTAAGAAATGAAAAACTGTTTTTT
CDR3aa: CASSERGQLRNEKLFF

v_gene: TRBV5-1
j_gene: TRBJ1-2
abundance: .
d_gene: TRBD1
CDR3nt: TGCGCCAGCAGCCCGGGACAGCTGAGCTATGGCTACACCTTC
CDR3aa: CASSPGQLSYGYTF

v_gene: TRBV28
j_gene: TRBJ1-4
abundance: .
d_gene: .
CDR3nt: TGTGCCAGCACTCCGGGTTCCGGCGGGGAAAAACTGTTTTTT
CDR3aa: CASTPGSGGEKLFF

v_gene: TRBV29-1
j_gene: TRBJ2-3
abundance: .
d_gene: .
CDR3nt: TGCAGCACAAAAGGGAGGAGAGATACGCAGTATTTT
CDR3aa: CSTKGRRDTQYF

v_gene: TRBV30
j_gene: TRBJ2-6
abundance: .
d_gene: .
CDR3nt: TGTGCCTGTCCCATGGCAGGGGTGCATGGGGCCAACGTCCTGACTTTC
CDR3aa: CACPMAGVHGANVLTF

v_gene: TRBV7-9
j_gene: TRBJ2-5
abundance: .
d_gene: .
CDR3nt: TGTGCCAGCAGCCCCTCCCGCGGTTCGGTACAAGAGACCCAGTACTTC
CDR3aa: CASSPSRGSVQETQYF

v_gene: TRBV5-1
j_gene: TRBJ1-3
abundance: .
d_gene: .
CDR3nt: TGCGCCAGCAGCCCGGGAAGGGGAAACACCATATATTTT
CDR3aa: CASSPGRGNTIYF

v_gene: TRBV13
j_gene: TRBJ2-5
abundance: .
d_gene: .
CDR3nt: TGTGCCAGCAGCTTATATAGGGGGAAGACCCAGTACTTC
CDR3aa: CASSLYRGKTQYF

v_gene: TRBV7-3
j_gene: TRBJ2-1
abundance: .
d_gene: .
CDR3nt: TGTGCCAGCAATATAGAGGGCGGGGAGCAGTTCTTC
CDR3aa: CASNIEGGEQFF

v_gene: TRBV5-4
j_gene: TRBJ1-3
abundance: .
d_gene: .
CDR3nt: TGTGCCAGCAGCTTGGAGGCGTCTGGAAACACCATATATTTT
CDR3aa: CASSLEASGNTIYF

v_gene: TRBV12-5
j_gene: TRBJ2-2
abundance: .
d_gene: .
CDR3nt: TGTGCTAGTGGTATAAACACCGGGGAGCTGTTTTTT
CDR3aa: CASGINTGELFF

v_gene: TRBV7-9
j_gene: TRBJ2-7
abundance: .
d_gene: TRBD2
CDR3nt: TGTGCCAGCAGCCCCCGGGGGAGTAGCGGGAGGGCGAGAGAGCAGTACTTC
CDR3aa: CASSPRGSSGRAREQYF

v_gene: TRBV2
j_gene: TRBJ1-6
abundance: .
d_gene: .
CDR3nt: TGTGCCAGCAAAGACGAGGTCCGGTCACCCCTCCACTTT
CDR3aa: CASKDEVRSPLHF

v_gene: TRBV7-2
j_gene: TRBJ2-7
abundance: .
d_gene: .
CDR3nt: TGTGCCAGCAGCTTAGTAGGGGAGCAGTACTTC
CDR3aa: CASSLVGEQYF

v_gene: TRBV5-4
j_gene: TRBJ1-5
abundance: .
d_gene: TRBD1
CDR3nt: TGTGCCAGCAGCTTGGGCGGACAGGGGCCCCAGCCCCAGCATTTT
CDR3aa: CASSLGGQGPQPQHF

v_gene: TRBV6-5
j_gene: TRBJ2-3
abundance: .
d_gene: .
CDR3nt: TGTGCCAGCAGATCCCCCCCACGCACAGATACGCAGTATTTT
CDR3aa: CASRSPPRTDTQYF

v_gene: TRBV10-3
j_gene: TRBJ2-5
abundance: .
d_gene: TRBD2
CDR3nt: TGTGCCATCCGGGGACTAGCGGGAGGTTACGAGACCCAGTACTTC
CDR3aa: CAIRGLAGGYETQYF

v_gene: TRBV28
j_gene: TRBJ1-2
abundance: .
d_gene: .
CDR3nt: TGTGCCACTCAATCCCCGGGGGGGAACTATGGCTACACCTTC
CDR3aa: CATQSPGGNYGYTF

v_gene: TRBV4-1
j_gene: TRBJ1-4
abundance: .
d_gene: .
CDR3nt: TGCGCCAGCAGCCAACCACGGGGTGCGAATGAAAAACTGTTTTTT
CDR3aa: CASSQPRGANEKLFF

v_gene: TRBV28
j_gene: TRBJ2-1
abundance: .
d_gene: TRBD2
CDR3nt: TGTGCCAGCAGTTCTGCGGGAGGGCCTGTGAATGAGCAGTTCTTC
CDR3aa: CASSSAGGPVNEQFF

v_gene: TRBV30
j_gene: TRBJ1-5
abundance: .
d_gene: .
CDR3nt: TGTGCCTGGAGCGGGGCCCCAAATCAGCCCCAGCATTTT
CDR3aa: CAWSGAPNQPQHF

v_gene: TRBV19
j_gene: TRBJ2-1
abundance: .
d_gene: TRBD1
CDR3nt: TGTGCCAGTAGTCGACAGGGTTGGGGCTACAATGAGCAGTTCTTC
CDR3aa: CASSRQGWGYNEQFF

v_gene: TRBV19
j_gene: TRBJ1-4
abundance: .
d_gene: .
CDR3nt: TGTGCCAGTAGTATAGATCCCCTGATAACAACTAATGAAAAACTGTTTTTT
CDR3aa: CASSIDPLITTNEKLFF

v_gene: TRBV4-1
j_gene: TRBJ2-3
abundance: .
d_gene: .
CDR3nt: TGCGCCAGCAGCCAAGGACGTTTGAGCACAGATACGCAGTATTTT
CDR3aa: CASSQGRLSTDTQYF

v_gene: TRBV9
j_gene: TRBJ2-2
abundance: .
d_gene: .
CDR3nt: TGTGCCAGCAGCATCGACCCGGGGGCCGGGGAGCTGTTTTTT
CDR3aa: CASSIDPGAGELFF

v_gene: TRBV7-2
j_gene: TRBJ2-7
abundance: .
d_gene: .
CDR3nt: TGTGCCAGCATGCTGTACATCGACTACGAGCAGTACTTC
CDR3aa: CASMLYIDYEQYF

v_gene: TRBV29-1
j_gene: TRBJ2-5
abundance: .
d_gene: TRBD1
CDR3nt: TGCAGCGTTGGACAGGGTTCTGAGACCCAGTACTTC
CDR3aa: CSVGQGSETQYF

v_gene: TRBV6-5
j_gene: TRBJ2-7
abundance: .
d_gene: .
CDR3nt: TGTGCCAGCAGGGTACGGGGCCACTACGAGCAGTACTTC
CDR3aa: CASRVRGHYEQYF

v_gene: TRBV6-6
j_gene: TRBJ2-3
abundance: .
d_gene: .
CDR3nt: TGTGCCAGCAGTTACCCGGGAGTTGATACGCAGTATTTT
CDR3aa: CASSYPGVDTQYF

v_gene: TRBV6-1
j_gene: TRBJ2-7
abundance: .
d_gene: .
CDR3nt: TGTGCCAGCAGTGAGGAACGAGGGGAAATCTACGAGCAGTACTTC
CDR3aa: CASSEERGEIYEQYF

v_gene: TRBV5-1
j_gene: TRBJ2-2
abundance: .
d_gene: .
CDR3nt: TGCGCCAGCAAAGGGCGGGCCCCTAACACCGGGGAGCTGTTTTTT
CDR3aa: CASKGRAPNTGELFF

v_gene: TRBV10-3
j_gene: TRBJ2-3
abundance: .
d_gene: .
CDR3nt: TGTGCCATCACCCAAGGAGATACGCAGTATTTT
CDR3aa: CAITQGDTQYF

v_gene: TRBV4-2
j_gene: TRBJ2-5
abundance: .
d_gene: .
CDR3nt: TGTGCCAGCAGCCAAGGATCATTGAGGGGGGGGACTTACCAAGAGACCCAGTACTTC
CDR3aa: CASSQGSLRGGTYQETQYF

v_gene: TRBV9
j_gene: TRBJ1-4
abundance: .
d_gene: .
CDR3nt: TGTGCCAGCAGCGTAGGCCAGAGTACTAATGTTAGACTGTTTTTT
CDR3aa: CASSVGQSTNVRLFF

v_gene: TRBV25-1
j_gene: TRBJ2-3
abundance: .
d_gene: .
CDR3nt: TGTGCCAGCAGTGAATCAGGACCGGGAACAGATACGCAGTATTTT
CDR3aa: CASSESGPGTDTQYF

v_gene: TRBV27
j_gene: TRBJ2-3
abundance: .
d_gene: .
CDR3nt: TGTGCCAGCAGTGCGGACAGAAAATCCACAGATACGCAGTATTTT
CDR3aa: CASSADRKSTDTQYF

v_gene: TRBV28
j_gene: TRBJ2-6
abundance: .
d_gene: .
CDR3nt: TGTGCCAGCAGTCCTTCGGCAGGGCGGTTTGGGGCCAACGTCCTGACTTTC
CDR3aa: CASSPSAGRFGANVLTF

v_gene: TRBV18
j_gene: TRBJ2-2
abundance: .
d_gene: TRBD1
CDR3nt: TGTGCCAGCTCACCCAGGACAGGGGGAAACACCGGGGAGCTGTTTTTT
CDR3aa: CASSPRTGGNTGELFF

v_gene: TRBV5-1
j_gene: TRBJ1-1
abundance: .
d_gene: TRBD1
CDR3nt: TGCGCCAGCAAGGCAGGGGGCCTGTTTAACACTGAAGCTTTCTTT
CDR3aa: CASKAGGLFNTEAFF

v_gene: TRBV27
j_gene: TRBJ1-6
abundance: .
d_gene: TRBD1
CDR3nt: TGTGCCAGCAGTAACTCCGGGACAGGGCAATCACCCCTCCACTTT
CDR3aa: CASSNSGTGQSPLHF

v_gene: TRBV25-1
j_gene: TRBJ2-1
abundance: .
d_gene: .
CDR3nt: TGTGCCAGCAGTACGACCGCCGGGACTGGCTCCTACAATGAGCAGTTCTTC
CDR3aa: CASSTTAGTGSYNEQFF

v_gene: TRBV6-1
j_gene: TRBJ2-1
abundance: .
d_gene: TRBD2
CDR3nt: TGTGCCAGCAGTCCTAGCGGGAGCTATGAGCAGTTCTTC
CDR3aa: CASSPSGSYEQFF

v_gene: TRBV28
j_gene: TRBJ1-3
abundance: .
d_gene: .
CDR3nt: TGTGCCAGCACCTTAACAGGGTTCGCTGGAAACACCATATATTTT
CDR3aa: CASTLTGFAGNTIYF

v_gene: TRBV9
j_gene: TRBJ2-1
abundance: once
d_gene: .
CDR3nt: TGTGCCAGCAGCCCTTACCTACATAGCTCCTACAATGAGCAGTTCTTC
CDR3aa: CASSPYLHSSYNEQFF

v_gene: TRBV28
j_gene: TRBJ1-1
abundance: .
d_gene: .
CDR3nt: TGTGCCACCGAGGGGTGGCCTGGAAGGACTGAAGCTTTCTTT
CDR3aa: CATEGWPGRTEAFF

v_gene: TRBV7-2
j_gene: TRBJ2-3
abundance: .
d_gene: .
CDR3nt: TGTGCCAGCAGCTTAATGTCACAGGGTACGCAGTATTTT
CDR3aa: CASSLMSQGTQYF

v_gene: TRBV5-1
j_gene: TRBJ1-2
abundance: .
d_gene: TRBD1
CDR3nt: TGCGCCAGCAGCAGTCCACGGGGACAGGGCGAGGTGGGCTATGGCTACACCTTC
CDR3aa: CASSSPRGQGEVGYGYTF

v_gene: TRBV2
j_gene: TRBJ2-3
abundance: .
d_gene: TRBD2
CDR3nt: TGTGCCGGTCGGGGCGGGAGCACCGAACGCACAGATACGCAGTATTTT
CDR3aa: CAGRGGSTERTDTQYF

v_gene: TRBV4-2
j_gene: TRBJ2-2
abundance: .
d_gene: .
CDR3nt: TGTGCCAGCAGCCAAGACTCCGGGGGATACACCGGGGAGCTGTTTTTT
CDR3aa: CASSQDSGGYTGELFF

v_gene: TRBV10-3
j_gene: TRBJ2-7
abundance: .
d_gene: TRBD2
CDR3nt: TGTGCCATCAGAGCGCGGACTAGCGGGAGATCCTACGAGCAGTACTTC
CDR3aa: CAIRARTSGRSYEQYF

v_gene: TRBV5-6
j_gene: TRBJ1-3
abundance: .
d_gene: .
CDR3nt: TGTGCCAGCAGCTTTATCCAGGCACACTCTGGAAACACCATATATTTT
CDR3aa: CASSFIQAHSGNTIYF